This T cell receptor beta chain emerged from a study of T cell changes during pregnancy in multiple sclerosis. The V end lost 5 bases, the J end lost 2 bases, and 15 bases lay between the germline ends. Looked up from germline, CDR1 is SNHLY and CDR2 is FYNNEI. CDR3 length: 15 residues. The protocol was immunoSEQ multiplex PCR, while the TCRdb copy is restricted to in-frame clones and leaves out a portion. The data contain tens of thousands of clones, about 91% of them singletons. The sample here was peripheral blood, taken before pregnancy. The TCR sequence derives from a female donor with multiple sclerosis, enrolled in a pregnancy study. The V and J genes are TRBV2 and TRBJ2-5; weak D call: TRBD2 (5 bases). The CDR3 loop reads CASSPNGLEQETQYF. As DNA, the CDR3 is TGTGCCAGCAGTCCCAATGGACTGGAACAAGAGACCCAGTACTTC.